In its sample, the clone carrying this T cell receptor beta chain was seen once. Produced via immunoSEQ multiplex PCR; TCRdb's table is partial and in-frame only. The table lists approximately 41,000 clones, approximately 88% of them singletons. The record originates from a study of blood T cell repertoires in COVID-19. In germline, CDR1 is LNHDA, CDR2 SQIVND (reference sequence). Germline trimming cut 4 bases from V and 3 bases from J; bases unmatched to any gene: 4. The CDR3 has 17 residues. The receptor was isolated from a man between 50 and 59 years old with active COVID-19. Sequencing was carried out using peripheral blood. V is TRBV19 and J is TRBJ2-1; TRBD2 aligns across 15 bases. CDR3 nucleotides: TGTGCCAGTAGTACCTCGGGACTAGCGGGAGGCTACAATGAGCAGTTCTTC. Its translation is CASSTSGLAGGYNEQFF.